This T cell receptor (beta chain) was sequenced during a study of Ad26.COV2.S vaccination and SARS-CoV-2 variants. Measured with immunoSEQ multiplex PCR; TCRdb has only the in-frame clones, and not every one. In the table there are about 400,000 clones, about nine tenths of which are singletons. The V end was cut by 6 bases, the J end by 0 bases, with 17 bases between. Germline CDR1 reads SGHVS; CDR2 reads FQNEAQ. The CDR3 has 16 residues. The treatment was: about 20 received Ad26.COV2.S at low or high dose, single or two shots; roughly 5 received placebo; per-sample allocation not given. It was on day 63 after the first vaccine or placebo injection that samples were taken.

The chain carries TRBV7-8 and TRBJ1-2; TRBD1 is a possible D gene (6 bases). Sequencing was performed on peripheral blood, taken in a trial of Ad26.COV2.S vaccine versus placebo. This clonotype originated in a person between 18 and 59 years old who received the Ad26.COV2.S COVID-19 vaccine or a placebo. CDR3 sequence (DNA): TGTGCCAGCAGTTCCACCGGGACAACCTCTAACTATGGCTACACCTTC. Translation: CASSSTGTTSNYGYTF.